The 27 T cell receptor beta chains below all came from one sample that was sequenced in a study of glioma-infiltrating T cells. The iRepertoire nested amplicon-rescue multiplex PCR amplified TCR alpha and beta CDR3s from RNA. TCRdb itself ran the multiplex PCR reads through MiXCR, one entry per CDR3 protein. This table holds approximately 120,000 distinct CDR3 sequences, roughly 25% found once. The sequenced sample was glioma tissue, nonneoplastic brain tissue, or PBMCs (not recorded which). These receptors came from a human donor with low-grade glioma or glioblastoma, undergoing nonglioma brain surgery, or in good health (not recorded which).

As concerns this clonotype: A single base separates this from a much larger clone, so it may be a read error. The rearrangement uses TRBV4-1 and TRBJ2-7, with 7 bases matching TRBD2. The trim removed 4 bases at V and 9 bases at J, leaving 18 bases unmatched. This CDR3 is 16 amino acids long. Germline V gives CDR1 MGHRA, CDR2 YSYEKL. CDR3 sequence reads: CASSLLVGEGPLGQYF. The CDR3 DNA reads TGCGCCAGCAGCCTACTAGTTGGGGAGGGCCCCTTGGGGCAGTACTTC.

This chain connects TRBV4-3 to TRBJ2-5, with TRBD1 as a possible D gene (5 bases). In germline, CDR1 is LGHNA, CDR2 YSLEER. CDR3 length: 14 amino acids. Deletions cut 0 bases from V and 1 base from J, with 6 bases between. The DNA of the CDR3 is TGCGCCAGCAGCCAAGATCAGGGCCAAGAGACCCAGTACTTC. The encoded protein is CASSQDQGQETQYF.

This clonotype has at least ten counts. The CDR3 coding sequence is TGTGCCAGCAGCCAAGATTCGAAGGGGAGGCAAGAGACCCAGTACTTC. Its translation: CASSQDSKGRQETQYF. The chain has TRBV4-2 and TRBJ2-5, with D tentatively TRBD2 (6 bases). This CDR3 has 16 amino acids. With 0 bases removed from V and 2 bases from J, the gap between germline ends came to 13 bases. CDR1 is LGHNA and CDR2 is YNFKEQ in the germline V gene.

In its sample, this clonotype was seen many times. This chain uses TRBV6-2 or TRBV6-3 with TRBJ2-7; D is possibly TRBD2 (5 bases). The CDR3 spans 12 residues. Trimming stripped 4 bases from V and 6 bases from J, with 10 bases between. The germline CDR1 and CDR2 sequences are MNHEY and SVGEGT. The chain's CDR3 is CASSLLVGEQYF. The CDR3 DNA follows: TGTGCCAGCAGTTTACTAGTGGGCGAGCAGTACTTC.

This sequence joins TRBV5-4 and TRBJ2-7; perhaps TRBD2 as D (5 bases). V was shortened by 2 bases and J by 5 bases, with 11 bases between the two germline ends. This CDR3 comprises 13 residues. CDR1 and CDR2 from the germline V gene are SGHNT and YYREEE (reference sequence). CDR3 nucleotide sequence: TGTGCCAGCAGCTTAGGAGGAGCGGACGAGCAGTACTTC. This translates into CASSLGGADEQYF. The complete variable domain, with remaining parts taken from reference TRBV5-4 and TRBJ2-7, reads ETGVTQSPTHLIKTRGQQVTLRCSSQSGHNTVSWYQQALGQGPQFIFQYYREEENGRGNFPPRFSGLQFPNYSSELNVNALELDDSALYLCASSLGGADEQYFGPGTRLTVT.

This clonotype has ten or more counts. V usage is TRBV24-1 and J usage is TRBJ2-1; 10 nucleotides line up with TRBD1. The CDR3 is 14 amino acids. V dropped 4 bases and J dropped 6; count of bases not matched to a gene: 2. Per germline, CDR1 KGHDR and CDR2 SFDVKD. CDR3 bases: TGTGCCACCAGTGAATGGACAGGGGGCAATGAGCAGTTCTTC. This gives the protein CATSEWTGGNEQFF.

Points on this clonotype: A single base separates this from a much larger clone, so it may be a read error. The J gene is TRBJ2-7, the V gene TRBV12-3 or TRBV12-4; 7 bases are a match to TRBD2. Germline trimming cut 8 bases from V and 4 bases from J; bases unmatched to any gene: 8. This CDR3 is built from 13 residues. The DNA of the CDR3 is TGTGCCAGCCGGCGGGGGACCCAGTACGAGCAGTACTTC. Amino acid sequence: CASRRGTQYEQYF.

About this clonotype: A read error is possible here, since a much larger clone lies one base away. The chain joins TRBV6-2 or TRBV6-3 to TRBJ2-4, with 9 bases lining up with TRBD2. Germline lookup yields CDR1 MNHEY and CDR2 SVGEGT. The CDR3 is 15 residues long. The CDR3 spells CSSSTSSGVRNIQYF. CDR3 DNA sequence: TGTTCCAGCAGTACCTCTAGCGGGGTCCGGAACATTCAGTACTTC.

This clonotype was detected a few times. The chain carries TRBV7-2 and TRBJ2-3; 10 nucleotides align to TRBD2. Germline lookup yields CDR1 SGHTA and CDR2 FQGNSA. The CDR3 totals 15 residues. V shed 8 bases and J 4 bases; nucleotides not matched to a gene: 9. CDR3 DNA sequence: TGTGCCAGCCGCGCTAGCGGGAGTAGATCAGATACGCAGTATTTT. It yields the protein CASRASGSRSDTQYF.

This clonotype showed up many times. The chain is built from TRBV7-2 and TRBJ2-2; D ambiguous. This CDR3 has 14 residues. Germline V gene sequence: CDR1 SGHTA, CDR2 FQGNSA. V was cut by 3 bases and J by 5 bases, with 10 bases left in between. CDR3 nucleotide sequence: TGTGCCAGCAGCTTTCACACACGGACCGGGGAGCTGTTTTTT. Translation: CASSFHTRTGELFF.

As concerns this clonotype: A read error may explain this, as a much larger clone is one base away. This chain uses TRBV28 with TRBJ2-5; tentatively, D is TRBD1 or TRBD2 (5 bases each). CDR1 and CDR2 (germline): MDHEN, SYDVKM. The CDR3 is 13 amino acids. Trimming shortened V by 7 bases and J by 7 bases, and 16 bases separated the two germline ends. The CDR3: CASTPGTIATQYF. The CDR3 DNA reads as TGTGCCAGCACCCCAGGGACCATAGCGACCCAGTACTTC.

About this clonotype: Mismatch with germline at one junction end may stem from a read error. The chain carries TRBV12-3 or TRBV12-4 and TRBJ1-5, with D unclear. This CDR3 spans 14 amino acids. CDR3 nucleotide sequence: TGCGCCAGCAGTTTAAACGTCAGCAATCAGCCCCAGCATTTT. This encodes CASSLNVSNQPQHF.

The V call is TRBV12-3 or TRBV12-4, the J call TRBJ1-1; D gene unclear. CDR3 length: 14 amino acids. Deletions cut 3 bases from V and 7 bases from J, with 15 bases between. The CDR3 here is CASSFGFAGFEAFF. CDR3 nucleotide sequence: TGTGCCAGCAGTTTTGGGTTCGCCGGGTTTGAAGCTTTCTTT.

In this sample, this clonotype turned up many times. The rearrangement links TRBV19 to TRBJ1-1; 8 positions match TRBD1. Trimming removed 9 bases from V and 4 bases from J; junction bases left unmatched: 7. The V gene's germline CDR1 is LNHDA and CDR2 SQIVND (reference sequence). The CDR3 runs 13 residues. The CDR3 protein is CASTRTGSTEAFF. DNA for the CDR3: TGTGCCAGCACCCGGACAGGGAGCACTGAAGCTTTCTTT.

This chain joins TRBV5-1 and TRBJ2-7; D may match TRBD1 or TRBD2 (5 bases each). The CDR3 extends over 14 amino acids. V was pared by 4 bases and J by 1 base, with 12 bases between. The germline V gene has CDR1 SGHRS and CDR2 YFSETQ. The CDR3 DNA follows: TGCGCCAGCAGCACAGGACTGGGTTCCTACGAGCAGTACTTC. It codes for CASSTGLGSYEQYF.

This chain links TRBV4-1 with TRBJ2-1; TRBD2 agrees at 8 bases. CDR3 length equals 15 residues. In germline, CDR1 is MGHRA, CDR2 YSYEKL. J lost 4 bases, V lost 2 bases, and 4 bases had no gene match. CDR3 loop: CASSQILAVYNEQFF. CDR3 DNA sequence: TGCGCCAGCAGCCAAATACTAGCGGTTTACAATGAGCAGTTCTTC.

This clonotype was detected many times. The chain links TRBV4-1 to TRBJ1-5; no clear D gene. This CDR3 is 13 amino acids long. Germline CDR1 reads MGHRA; CDR2 reads YSYEKL. V lost 0 bases and J lost 11, with 11 bases in between. CDR3 nucleotide sequence: TGCGCCAGCAGCCAAGATGGGCAAGGAGCCCAGCATTTT. It codes for CASSQDGQGAQHF.

This clonotype has a count of ten or more. The chain carries TRBV7-9 and TRBJ1-4, with 10 bases fitting TRBD1. Per germline, CDR1 SEHNR and CDR2 FQNEAQ (reference sequence). With 4 bases clipped from V and 8 bases from J, the junction kept 4 bases outside the gene matches. This CDR3 has 14 residues. CDR3 in DNA: TGTGCCAGCAGCTGGGGACAGGGGTCGGAAAAACTGTTTTTT. It codes for CASSWGQGSEKLFF.

This clonotype was observed a few times. CDR3 in amino acids: CASSQEPTGTYEQYF. DNA of the CDR3: TGTGCCAGCAGCCAAGAACCTACAGGGACCTACGAGCAGTACTTC. The chain uses TRBV3-1 and TRBJ2-7; maybe TRBD1 (6 bases). CDR1 and CDR2 (germline): LGHDT, YNNKEL (reference sequence). The V end lost 0 bases, the J end lost 2 bases, and 11 bases lay between the germline ends. CDR3 length: 15 amino acids.

This clonotype appeared many times. The chain has TRBV7-9 and TRBJ2-5, with unresolved D. This CDR3 is 15 amino acids long. The V gene lost 3 bases and the J gene lost 1 base, with 12 bases spanning the gap. CDR1 and CDR2 (germline): SEHNR, FQNEAQ (reference sequence). DNA of the CDR3: TGTGCCAGCAGCTTCCCCCGATTATCCCAAGAGACCCAGTACTTC. It encodes CASSFPRLSQETQYF.

This clonotype was recorded many times. The chain couples TRBV14 to TRBJ2-1; possibly TRBD1 or TRBD2 for D (6 bases each). The germline V and J ends were trimmed by 0 bases and 9 bases, with 12 bases remaining between them. CDR1 and CDR2 from the germline V gene are SGHDN and FVKESK. The CDR3 consists of 14 residues. As DNA, the CDR3 is TGTGCCAGCAGCCAAGAGATAGGAGGGGGTGAGCAGTTCTTC. Amino acid sequence: CASSQEIGGGEQFF.

The chain employs TRBV9 and TRBJ2-3; tentatively, D is TRBD2 (5 bases). Germline loops: CDR1 SGDLS, CDR2 YYNGEE. CDR3 size: 15 residues. The V end was cut by 3 bases, the J end by 5 bases, with 16 bases between. CDR3 sequence reads: CASSGRYGNGDTQYF. DNA for the CDR3: TGTGCCAGCAGCGGCCGTTACGGGAATGGAGATACGCAGTATTTT.

Note on this clonotype: The junction departs from germline at one end; a sequencing error may be responsible. Written as DNA, the CDR3 is TGTGCCCGCCGTCGCGTGGCGCCCCCGTCCTTC. Protein: CARRRVAPPSF. The chain uses TRBV6-1 and TRBJ2-5; D call uncertain. Germline-derived CDR1 and CDR2 are MNHNS and SASEGT. There are 11 residues in the CDR3.

With respect to this clonotype: A read error may be the cause here, since a much bigger clone is one base away. The genes are TRBV19 and TRBJ2-7; a possible D gene is TRBD1 (6 bases). The CDR3 runs 14 residues. The germline CDR1 and CDR2 sequences are LNHDA and SQIVND (reference sequence). The CDR3 loop reads CASSKAGATYEKYF. CDR3 bases: TGTGCCAGTAGTAAGGCAGGGGCGACGTACGAGAAGTACTTC.

The J gene is TRBJ2-1, the V gene TRBV4-1; a possible D gene is TRBD2 (6 bases). Germline CDR1 is MGHRA and CDR2 is YSYEKL. This CDR3 has 15 amino acids. The germline V and J ends were trimmed by 4 bases and 5 bases, with 15 bases remaining between them. This chain's CDR3 is CASSRTSRPNNEQFF. The CDR3 DNA sequence: TGCGCCAGCAGCCGAACTAGCAGGCCAAACAATGAGCAGTTCTTC.

This clonotype was counted ten times or more. The chain couples TRBV7-9 to TRBJ1-2, with D possibly TRBD1 on 5 matching bases. The CDR3 loop spans 14 amino acids. V was clipped by 1 base and J by 2 bases, with 8 bases between them. The V gene's germline CDR1 is SEHNR and CDR2 FQNEAQ (reference sequence). CDR3 in DNA: TGTGCCAGCAGCTTAGGCGGGGGAAACTATGGCTACACCTTC. This translates into CASSLGGGNYGYTF.

This clonotype was seen many times. V gene TRBV20-1 combines with J gene TRBJ2-5; 10 bases fit TRBD2. The CDR3 spans 16 residues. J gave up 2 bases and V 3 bases, and 9 bases lay outside the gene matches. In germline, CDR1 is DFQATT, CDR2 SNEGSKA (reference sequence). The CDR3 nucleotides read TGCAGTGCTAGTCCCCTCACTAGCGGGAAACAAGAGACCCAGTACTTC. Residues: CSASPLTSGKQETQYF.